A selection of T cell receptor beta chains follows, all from one sample in a study of neurological immune-mediated disorders. TCRdb reprocessed the 5' RACE reads with MiXCR, giving one entry per CDR3 protein. The sample contains 40,000 to 55,000 distinct CDR3 sequences, just over 3% of which appear only once. Sequenced sample: PBMCs. The receptors here all came from a woman aged 45-60 years with multiple sclerosis. Both conserved end residues are part of each CDR3. D genes are given only for firm matches. Each size is once, few or many counts, or a class when the clone is expanded.

v_call	j_call	d_call	clone_size	cdr3_nt	cdr3_aa
TRBV7-2	TRBJ2-1	NA	many	TGTGCCAGCAGCTTCCTCGTCTCTGCCTCCTACAATGAGCAGTTCTTC	CASSFLVSASYNEQFF
TRBV10-3	TRBJ1-4	NA	many	TGTGCCATCAGTGAAGGGGCCAATGAAAAACTGTTTTTT	CAISEGANEKLFF
TRBV6-5	TRBJ2-5	TRBD1	few	TGTGCCAGCAGTCGCGACAGGGGTGCGGAGACCCAGTACTTC	CASSRDRGAETQYF
TRBV6-2/TRBV6-3	TRBJ2-2	NA	many	TGTGCCAGCAGTTTAATGCCAAAGGGCGGGGAGCTGTTTTTT	CASSLMPKGGELFF
TRBV20-1	TRBJ2-3	NA	many	TGCAGTGTTCAAACGGCTGGAACTTTGCAGTATTTT	CSVQTAGTLQYF
TRBV5-1	TRBJ2-5	NA	many	TGCGCCAGCAGCTTGGAGACAGGTGCAGGGGAGACCCAGTACTTC	CASSLETGAGETQYF
TRBV20-1	TRBJ1-6	TRBD1	many	TGCAGTGCTACTAGACAGGGACGAGATTCACCCCTCCACTTT	CSATRQGRDSPLHF
TRBV2	TRBJ2-4	TRBD1	many	TGTGCCATCGCCTTACAGGGGAACATTCAGTACTTC	CAIALQGNIQYF
TRBV6-5	TRBJ2-7	TRBD2	many	TGTGCCAGCAGCTCTAGCGGGAGATACTACGAGCAGTACTTC	CASSSSGRYYEQYF
TRBV20-1	TRBJ2-5	NA	many	TGCAGTGCCACGACTGGGGGGGAGACCCAGTACTTC	CSATTGGETQYF
TRBV5-1	TRBJ2-3	NA	many	TGCGCCAGCAGCTTGGTCAGCACAGATACGCAGTATTTT	CASSLVSTDTQYF
TRBV18	TRBJ2-3	NA	many	TGTGCCAGCTCACGACAAACAGAGACTAGTTTCTCCGATACGCAGTATTTT	CASSRQTETSFSDTQYF
TRBV5-1	TRBJ2-5	TRBD1	many	TGCGCCAGCAGCTCCCTTCCCCCCGGGACAGGGCAAGAGACCCAGTACTTC	CASSSLPPGTGQETQYF
TRBV20-1	TRBJ1-1	NA	many	TGCAGTGCCCATCAGGACAGTAACACTGAAGCTTTCTTT	CSAHQDSNTEAFF
TRBV5-1	TRBJ2-7	NA	many	TGCGCCAGCAGCTTGCTGTCCGCGGAGTACGAGCAGTACTTC	CASSLLSAEYEQYF
TRBV20-1	TRBJ2-2	NA	many	TGCAGTGCTAGGTTACTGGACCTCAAAATGCCTAACACCGGGGAGCTGTTTTTT	CSARLLDLKMPNTGELFF
TRBV5-1	TRBJ2-2	TRBD1	many	TGCGCCAGCAGCTTGGCCGCTTCAGGGGGCGACACCGGGGAGCTGTTTTTT	CASSLAASGGDTGELFF
TRBV4-1	TRBJ1-4	TRBD1	many	TGCGCCAGCAGCCAAGTTCAGAGGGGGCATGAAAAACTGTTTTTT	CASSQVQRGHEKLFF
TRBV5-1	TRBJ1-2	NA	many	TGCGCCAGCAGCTTGGCTCCAGGGAACTATGGCTACACCTTC	CASSLAPGNYGYTF
TRBV6-2/TRBV6-3	TRBJ2-4	TRBD1	many	TGTGCCAGCAGCGACAGGGGAAACATTCAGTACTTC	CASSDRGNIQYF